This TCR beta chain was recorded in a study of blood T cell repertoires in COVID-19. Per the germline V gene, CDR1 is SEHNR and CDR2 is FQNEAQ (reference sequence). Trimming left V 3 bases short and J 6 bases short, with 7 bases between. The CDR3 extends over 12 amino acids. Assay used: immunoSEQ multiplex PCR; TCRdb lists only in-frame clones, some missing. The sample has 40,000 or so clones; 70% to 90% are singletons. The sequencing input was peripheral blood. The chain uses TRBV7-9 and TRBJ2-3, with unresolved D. This TCR derives from a human donor in a cohort sampled during active COVID-19. CDR3 nucleotide sequence: TGTGCCAGCAGCTTCCCTCGGGATACGCAGTATTTT. Residues: CASSFPRDTQYF.